The clone carrying this T cell receptor (beta chain) was counted once. This record comes from a study of blood T cell repertoires in COVID-19. Study context: Donors in the United States, Italy and Spain gave samples during acute or convalescent COVID-19.

Trimming left V 0 bases short and J 6 bases short, with 18 bases between. From germline, CDR1 is ENHRY and CDR2 SYGVKD. This CDR3 has 17 residues. Original handling: Cell counts per sample came from amplifying reference gene primers. Measured with immunoSEQ multiplex PCR; TCRdb has only the in-frame clones, and not every one. V, J and clone size reflect that table, while D and trimming were determined from the DNA. This sample has around 180,000 clones, with around 87% found just once. The sample taken for sequencing was peripheral blood. The source of this sequence is a man aged 40-49 years with active or convalescent COVID-19. The chain has TRBV10-3 and TRBJ1-5, with D possibly being TRBD1 (6 bases). CDR3 in amino acids: CAISESLLSGGGQPQHF. CDR3 DNA sequence: TGTGCCATCAGTGAGTCGTTGCTTTCGGGGGGCGGTCAGCCCCAGCATTTT.